Listed here are 32 T cell receptor beta chains from one sample, sequenced in a study of T-cell reconstitution after alpha-beta-depleted transplantation in children. The authors prepared the TCRbeta library with unique molecular identifiers. Each CDR3 protein is one row after TCRdb ran MiXCR on the PCR reads. This table holds 200,000 to 250,000 distinct CDR3 sequences, roughly 9% found once. The source material was PBMCs from the stem cell graft donor, sampled from the stem cell graft. These receptors came from a human donor who donated a stem cell graft to a child with acute lymphoblastic leukemia.

This clonotype has only a few counts. The chain has TRBV12-3 or TRBV12-4 and TRBJ2-7, with D tentatively TRBD1 or TRBD2 (5 bases each). V dropped 4 bases and J dropped 3 bases, with 22 bases sitting between them. The CDR3 loop spans 17 amino acids. CDR3: CASSSPRGAGYYYEQYF. The CDR3 DNA is TGTGCCAGCAGTTCTCCAAGAGGGGCAGGATACTACTACGAGCAGTACTTC.

This clonotype was seen ten or more times. CDR3 region: CSVEQSRQGEAFF. For the CDR3, the DNA is TGCAGCGTTGAACAATCAAGACAGGGAGAAGCTTTCTTT. The chain uses TRBV29-1 and TRBJ1-1; 7 bases match TRBD1. The CDR3 consists of 13 residues. The ends lost 2 bases at V and 8 bases at J; junction bases unmatched: 8. Germline loops: CDR1 SQVTM, CDR2 ANQGSEA.

The V call is TRBV5-1, the J call TRBJ2-3; D might be TRBD2 (6 bases). Trimming pared 5 bases from V and 3 bases from J, leaving 16 bases between. The CDR3 extends over 15 amino acids. Germline lookup yields CDR1 SGHRS and CDR2 YFSETQ. The CDR3 reads CASSSRDSDTDTQYF. CDR3 in DNA: TGCGCCAGCAGTTCTCGGGACTCTGATACAGATACGCAGTATTTT.

The rearrangement links TRBV6-6 to TRBJ2-3; TRBD2 might be the D (6 bases). Trimming cost V 5 bases and J 5 bases, with 11 bases left between them. CDR1 is MNHNY and CDR2 is SVGAGI in the germline V gene (reference sequence). This CDR3 is 13 amino acids long. The CDR3 bases are TGTGCCAGCAGTCGGGGGACTTTAGATACGCAGTATTTT. The encoded protein is CASSRGTLDTQYF.

This clonotype was counted ten times or more. The chain couples TRBV5-1 to TRBJ1-1, with TRBD1 as a possible D gene (6 bases). CDR1 and CDR2 (germline): SGHRS, YFSETQ. V gave up 8 bases and J gave up 2 bases, with 16 bases separating them. The CDR3 is 14 amino acids. The CDR3 sequence: CASSQQGGNTEAFF. CDR3 sequence (DNA): TGCGCCAGTAGCCAGCAAGGGGGAAACACTGAAGCTTTCTTT.

The V call is TRBV6-1, the J call TRBJ2-7, with 12 positions matching TRBD1. Germline CDR1 is MNHNS and CDR2 is SASEGT. The CDR3 contains 16 residues. The ends lost 7 bases at V and 7 bases at J; junction bases unmatched: 14. CDR3 protein: CASTPIGDRGLWEQYF. Written as DNA, the CDR3 is TGTGCCAGCACCCCTATAGGGGACAGGGGGCTTTGGGAGCAGTACTTC.

CDR3 loop: CSAPPRDFESSYEQYF. In DNA, the CDR3 is TGCAGTGCTCCGCCCCGGGACTTCGAATCGTCCTACGAGCAGTACTTC. The chain employs TRBV20-1 and TRBJ2-7; D is perhaps TRBD2 (6 bases). The CDR3 consists of 16 residues. Trimming removed 5 bases from V and 1 base from J, with 21 bases in between. Germline lookup yields CDR1 DFQATT and CDR2 SNEGSKA (reference sequence).

Worth noting for this clonotype: At one end, the junction sequence differs from germline, possibly due to a read error. The V gene is TRBV7-2, the J gene TRBJ1-5; maybe TRBD1 (5 bases). CDR1 is SGHTA and CDR2 is FQGNSA in the germline V gene. This CDR3 has 16 amino acids. The CDR3 sequence: CASSLASWSGDQAQHF. CDR3 bases: TGTGCCAGCAGCTTAGCTTCCTGGTCGGGGGATCAGGCCCAGCATTTT. The entire variable domain, with the rest obtained from reference TRBV7-2 and TRBJ1-5, is as follows: GAGVSQSPSNKVTEKGKDVELRCDPISGHTALYWYRQSLGQGLEFLIYFQGNSAPDKSGLPSDRFSAERTGGSVSTLTIQRTQQEDSAVYLCASSLASWSGDQAQHFGDGTRLSIL.

This clonotype showed up just a few times. The V and J genes are TRBV28 and TRBJ1-5, with unresolved D. The CDR3 loop spans 14 amino acids. Germline V gene data show CDR1 as MDHEN and CDR2 as SYDVKM. V was shortened by 2 bases and J by 4 bases, with 9 bases between the two germline ends. The CDR3 reads CASSLGMGNQPQHF. The CDR3 DNA follows: TGTGCCAGCAGTTTAGGGATGGGTAATCAGCCCCAGCATTTT.

A few counts support this clonotype. This chain uses TRBV7-9 with TRBJ2-3; TRBD2 matches 7 bases. The CDR3 has 13 amino acids. CDR1 and CDR2 from the germline V gene are SEHNR and FQNEAQ (reference sequence). Trimming removed 11 bases from V and 1 base from J; junction bases left unmatched: 6. DNA for the CDR3: TGTGCCGCCCTAAGCGGGGGCACAGATACGCAGTATTTT. Translating gives CAALSGGTDTQYF.

At least ten counts were recorded for this clonotype. The rearrangement uses TRBV12-3 or TRBV12-4 and TRBJ2-5, with D tentatively TRBD1 (7 bases). There are 15 residues in the CDR3. Trimming removed 3 bases at V and 5 bases at J, with 16 bases between. CDR3 in DNA: TGTGCCAGCAGTTTGAATCAGGGGGGTTGGGAGACCCAGTACTTC. Translating gives CASSLNQGGWETQYF.

The rearrangement uses TRBV19 and TRBJ1-5; TRBD1 might be the D (6 bases). Trimming removed 6 bases at V and 5 bases at J, with 17 bases between. The germline gives CDR1 LNHDA, CDR2 SQIVND (reference sequence). CDR3 length: 15 amino acids. The CDR3 DNA follows: TGTGCCAGTAGACGTCCGGGGGGCGAGGATCAGCCCCAGCATTTT. This translates into CASRRPGGEDQPQHF. Complete variable domain (other parts from reference TRBV19 and TRBJ1-5): DGGITQSPKYLFRKEGQNVTLSCEQNLNHDAMYWYRQDPGQGLRLIYYSQIVNDFQKGDIAEGYSVSREKKESFPLTVTSAQKNPTAFYLCASRRPGGEDQPQHFGDGTRLSIL.

This clonotype was picked up many times. The chain links TRBV5-1 to TRBJ2-3; 8 bases agree with TRBD1. V shed 4 bases, J shed 1 base, and the junction held 5 bases outside the gene matches. Germline values: CDR1 SGHRS, CDR2 YFSETQ. The CDR3 spans 15 residues. Written as DNA, the CDR3 is TGCGCCAGCAGCCCGACAGGGGATGGCACAGATACGCAGTATTTT. It is translated as CASSPTGDGTDTQYF. The variable domain in full, with the rest retrieved from reference TRBV5-1 and TRBJ2-3, is KAGVTQTPRYLIKTRGQQVTLSCSPISGHRSVSWYQQTPGQGLQFLFEYFSETQRNKGNFPGRFSGRQFSNSRSEMNVSTLELGDSALYLCASSPTGDGTDTQYFGPGTRLTVL.

This clonotype was recorded many times. The V gene is TRBV29-1, the J gene TRBJ1-5; D remains ambiguous. Trimming removed 2 bases at V and 6 bases at J, with 11 bases between. Germline loops: CDR1 SQVTM, CDR2 ANQGSEA. The CDR3 length is 13 residues. The CDR3 nucleotides are TGCAGCGTTGAAATCGAACTCGGTCAGCCCCAGCATTTT. Its protein product is CSVEIELGQPQHF.

The chain joins TRBV5-5 to TRBJ2-3; TRBD1 agrees at 7 bases. The germline V gene encodes CDR1 SGHKS and CDR2 YYEKEE (reference sequence). J lost 2 bases, V lost 4 bases, and 10 bases had no gene match. This CDR3 spans 16 amino acids. Written as DNA, the CDR3 is TGTGCCAGCAGCGGGGGACAGCCTCACCCCACAGATACGCAGTATTTT. Translating gives CASSGGQPHPTDTQYF.

The chain is built from TRBV10-3 and TRBJ2-3, with a possible D match to TRBD2 (7 bases). The CDR3 is 14 residues long. The germline gives CDR1 ENHRY, CDR2 SYGVKD. V gave up 7 bases and J gave up 0 bases, with 11 bases separating them. DNA for the CDR3: TGTGCCATCAAGGGGGGGCCCAGCACAGATACGCAGTATTTT. Translation gives CAIKGGPSTDTQYF.

The CDR3 nucleotides are TGTGCCAGCAGTTACTCGAGGATATTTTCCTACGAGCAGTACTTC. It codes for CASSYSRIFSYEQYF. The rearrangement joins TRBV6-5 to TRBJ2-7; D unclear. The CDR3 length is 15 residues. CDR1 and CDR2 from the germline V gene are MNHEY and SVGAGI. The ends were cut back, 0 bases at V and 1 base at J, with 10 bases in the middle.

Many counts were recorded for this clonotype. The rearrangement uses TRBV2 and TRBJ1-6; 8 bases match TRBD1. This CDR3 is built from 14 residues. Germline V lookup: CDR1 SNHLY, CDR2 FYNNEI. V lost 7 bases to trimming and J lost 9 bases; unmatched junction nucleotides: 8. In nucleotides, the CDR3 is TGTGCCAGCATTTTCCGGGACAGGAGTTCACCCCTCCACTTT. Translating gives CASIFRDRSSPLHF.

This chain links TRBV6-2 or TRBV6-3 with TRBJ1-5; D possibly corresponds to TRBD1 (6 bases). Germline V CDR1 and CDR2: MNHEY, SVGEGT. V lost 2 bases, J lost 7 bases, and 18 bases lay in between. CDR3 length: 16 amino acids. As DNA, the CDR3 is TGTGCCAGCAGTTACGGGACTCAGGGGAAGGACCAGCCCCAGCATTTT. Its translation is CASSYGTQGKDQPQHF.

This clonotype appeared a few times. The chain has TRBV29-1 and TRBJ1-2, with 11 nucleotides matching TRBD1. V lost 7 bases, J lost 6 bases, and 7 bases stayed unmatched. This CDR3 has 13 residues. CDR1 is SQVTM, CDR2 ANQGSEA, per germline. The CDR3: CSGGQGAFDGYTF. The CDR3, as DNA: TGCAGCGGAGGACAGGGGGCTTTTGATGGCTACACCTTC.

This clonotype was recorded at least ten times. J is TRBJ2-3 and V is TRBV19; D gene ambiguous. The germline V gene encodes CDR1 LNHDA and CDR2 SQIVND (reference sequence). The CDR3 length is 16 residues. V lost 3 bases and J lost 0, with 13 bases in between. DNA for the CDR3: TGTGCCAGTAGTATTTTGGCGGTACATAGCACAGATACGCAGTATTTT. This gives the protein CASSILAVHSTDTQYF.

This clonotype has more than one count but fewer than ten. The chain is built from TRBV20-1 and TRBJ1-6, with TRBD1 as a possible D gene (6 bases). There are 15 residues in the CDR3. The germline V gene has CDR1 DFQATT and CDR2 SNEGSKA (reference sequence). Trimming shortened V by 6 bases and J by 4 bases, and 16 bases separated the two germline ends. The CDR3 DNA sequence: TGCAGTGCAACCCTTGGGACAAATTATAATTCACCCCTCCACTTT. This sequence encodes CSATLGTNYNSPLHF.

This clonotype was seen many times. This chain joins TRBV27 and TRBJ1-1; 7 nucleotides align to TRBD1. The germline V gene has CDR1 MNHEY and CDR2 SMNVEV (reference sequence). The CDR3 length is 11 residues. With 6 bases clipped from V and 7 bases from J, the junction kept 2 bases outside the gene matches. CDR3 in DNA: TGTGCCAGCAGCCAGGGGGGTGAAGCTTTCTTT. Translation: CASSQGGEAFF.

The CDR3 protein is CASSLGLAGSYNEQFF. CDR3 bases: TGTGCCAGCAGCTTAGGACTAGCGGGGTCCTACAATGAGCAGTTCTTC. This chain links TRBV7-9 with TRBJ2-1; TRBD2 matches 11 bases. With 1 base clipped from V and 1 base from J, the junction kept 0 bases outside the gene matches. This CDR3 contains 16 residues. Per the germline V gene, CDR1 is SEHNR and CDR2 is FQNEAQ (reference sequence).

As to this clonotype: The junction departs from germline at one end; a sequencing error may be responsible. The rearrangement joins TRBV7-2 to TRBJ1-1; the D is unclear. In germline, CDR1 is SGHTA, CDR2 FQGNSA. This CDR3 is built from 13 residues. Here the CDR3 DNA reads TGTGCCAGCAGCTTAGCCACAGCACGGGCCCTGACGTTT. Amino acid sequence: CASSLATARALTF.

This clonotype occurred many times. This CDR3 reads CATSAVGGNEQFF. The CDR3 DNA reads as TGTGCCACCAGTGCGGTGGGGGGCAATGAGCAGTTCTTC. The chain recombines TRBV24-1 with TRBJ2-1; a weak D match, TRBD2 (6 bases). The germline V gene encodes CDR1 KGHDR and CDR2 SFDVKD. The CDR3 has 13 amino acids. V lost 5 bases and J lost 6, with 10 bases in between.

This clonotype appeared many times. CDR3 region: CASSRRDRERAFF. The CDR3 DNA follows: TGTGCCAGCAGTCGCCGGGACAGGGAGCGGGCTTTCTTT. V gene TRBV6-5 combines with J gene TRBJ1-1, with TRBD1 matching over 9 bases. The CDR3 spans 13 residues. V was pared by 5 bases and J by 11 bases, with 9 bases of the junction left unmatched. The V gene's germline CDR1 is MNHEY and CDR2 SVGAGI.

This clonotype was observed many times. The chain couples TRBV29-1 to TRBJ1-1; 7 nucleotides agree with TRBD1. This CDR3 region has 12 residues. V dropped 7 bases and J dropped 2; count of bases not matched to a gene: 4. Germline loops: CDR1 SQVTM, CDR2 ANQGSEA. CDR3 loop: CSAGDRNTEAFF. Here the CDR3 DNA reads TGCAGCGCCGGGGACAGAAACACTGAAGCTTTCTTT.

As concerns this clonotype: The CDR3 does not close with the conserved phenylalanine or tryptophan, likely indicating a read error. The chain combines TRBV12-3 or TRBV12-4 with TRBJ1-6; TRBD1 matches at 7 bases. The V gene end was trimmed by 5 bases and the J gene end by 8 bases; junction bases not matched to a gene: 6. The CDR3 runs to 14 residues. The CDR3 DNA follows: TGTGCCAGCAGTATACAGGGGCTAGATTCACCCCTCCACTGT. Translation: CASSIQGLDSPLHC.

This clonotype occurred a few times. The chain has TRBV12-3 or TRBV12-4 and TRBJ1-2; D is uncertain. V shed 5 bases and J shed 1 base, with 5 bases lying between them. The CDR3 is 12 residues long. Here the CDR3 reads CASSPFNYGYTF. CDR3 DNA: TGTGCCAGCAGTCCTTTTAACTATGGCTACACCTTC.

This clonotype was found a few times. The chain couples TRBV7-8 to TRBJ2-3, with D maybe TRBD2 (5 bases). V shed 3 bases and J shed 10 bases, with 11 bases lying between them. The CDR3 sequence is 12 residues long. The germline CDR1 and CDR2 sequences are SGHVS and FQNEAQ. The CDR3 nucleotides read TGTGCCAGCAGCTTGACTACATCGGCGCAGTATTTT. It is translated as CASSLTTSAQYF.

Ten or more counts support this clonotype. The genes are TRBV20-1 and TRBJ2-1, with D possibly matching TRBD2 (7 bases). Germline loops: CDR1 DFQATT, CDR2 SNEGSKA (reference sequence). The CDR3 is 14 residues long. Trimming removed 1 base at V and 10 bases at J, with 17 bases between. CDR3 nucleotide sequence: TGCAGTGCTAGAGGGGCCCGGGGGGCCACCGAGCAGTTCTTC. It specifies CSARGARGATEQFF.